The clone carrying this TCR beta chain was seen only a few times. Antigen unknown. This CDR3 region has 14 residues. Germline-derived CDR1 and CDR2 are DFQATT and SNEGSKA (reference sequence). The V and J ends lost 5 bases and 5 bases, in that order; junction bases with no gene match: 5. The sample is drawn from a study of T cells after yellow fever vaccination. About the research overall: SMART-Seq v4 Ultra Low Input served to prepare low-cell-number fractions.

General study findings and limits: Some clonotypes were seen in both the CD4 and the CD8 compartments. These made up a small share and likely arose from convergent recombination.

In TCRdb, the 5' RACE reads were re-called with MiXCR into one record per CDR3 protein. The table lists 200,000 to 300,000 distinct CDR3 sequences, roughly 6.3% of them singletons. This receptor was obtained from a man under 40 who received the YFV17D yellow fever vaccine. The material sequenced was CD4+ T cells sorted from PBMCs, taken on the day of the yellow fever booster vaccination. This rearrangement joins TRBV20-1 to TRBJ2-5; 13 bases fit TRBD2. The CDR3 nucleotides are TGCAGTGCTGGACTAGCGGGAGCCGGGGAGACCCAGTACTTC. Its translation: CSAGLAGAGETQYF.